This TCR beta chain appears in the sequencing data of a study of beta chain features in type 1 diabetes. Study results and caveats: Shorter TCRB CDR3s, moderately but significantly so, marked every one of the four CD4+ subsets in Type 1 diabetes patients. Cells with high TCR expression could be over-represented when cDNA is sequenced.

Expressed TCRB transcripts were sequenced because the entire RNA isolate underwent reverse transcription. The assay was immunoSEQ multiplex PCR, and TCRdb's table has in-frame clones only and misses some. The table records 300,000 or so clones, roughly an eighth of them present only once. Comments on this clone: Its antigen is as yet unknown.

V lost 3 bases and J lost 7; bases outside the gene matches: 9. This CDR3 spans 14 amino acids. Per the germline V gene, CDR1 is SGHRS and CDR2 is YFSETQ. The specimen was naive CD4+ T cells from blood. The origin of this receptor is a young man with type 1 diabetes. V usage is TRBV5-1 and J usage is TRBJ2-7; 8 bases line up with TRBD1. CDR3 bases: TGCGCCAGCAGCTCCCGGACAGGGACGGGGGAGCAGTACTTC. Its protein product is CASSSRTGTGEQYF.